Presented here are 32 T cell receptor beta chains from one specimen sequenced in a study of T cell changes during pregnancy in multiple sclerosis (dated by TCRdb to the late 2010s). The receptor library was made with the immunoSEQ multiplex PCR assay. The clones in this table, taken by TCRdb from immuneACCESS, are in-frame only. Not every clone is retained; where verified, under half of the shortfall comes from an unresolved V gene, and the cause of the rest is unknown. The sample table contains around 30,000 clones; only one count was recorded for roughly 90% of them. The biggest ten clones account for 3.5% of the sample. Sequenced material: CD8+ T cells from peripheral blood mononuclear cells, taken in the third trimester of pregnancy. The receptors stem from a female donor with multiple sclerosis, enrolled in a pregnancy study.

The chain recombines TRBV5-6 with TRBJ2-7, with unresolved D. Germline CDR1 SGHDT, CDR2 YYEEEE. This CDR3 has 12 amino acids. With 2 bases removed from V and 3 bases from J, the gap between germline ends came to 6 bases. CDR3 DNA sequence: TGTGCCAGCAGCTTTGGGCACTACGAGCAGTACTTC. The encoded protein is CASSFGHYEQYF.

The J gene is TRBJ1-2, the V gene TRBV5-5; 7 bases line up with TRBD1. The CDR3 spans 14 residues. Germline CDR1 reads SGHKS; CDR2 reads YYEKEE (reference sequence). Trimming took 4 bases from V and 14 from J; bases not matched to a gene: 17. CDR3 DNA sequence: TGTGCCAGCAGCGTGGACACGGGACAGACCCAAGGAACCTTC. Translated, it gives CASSVDTGQTQGTF.

DNA for the CDR3: TGTGCCAGCAGGCCAACTAGCGGGGGGTTCGATGAGCAGTTCTTC. This encodes CASRPTSGGFDEQFF. J is TRBJ2-1 and V is TRBV27; 12 positions match TRBD2. With 6 bases clipped from V and 8 bases from J, the junction kept 8 bases outside the gene matches. Germline lookup yields CDR1 MNHEY and CDR2 SMNVEV (reference sequence). This CDR3 region has 15 residues.

The chain carries TRBV7-3 and TRBJ2-3, with D maybe TRBD2 (5 bases). The V gene's germline CDR1 is SGHTA and CDR2 FQGTGA. Trimming stripped 5 bases from V and 2 bases from J, with 11 bases between. The CDR3 is made up of 14 amino acids. The CDR3 reads CASSRSGITDTQYF. DNA for the CDR3: TGTGCCAGCAGCCGGAGCGGAATCACAGATACGCAGTATTTT.

This chain connects TRBV30 to TRBJ1-1, with a tentative D call TRBD1 (5 bases). The germline V gene encodes CDR1 GTSNPN and CDR2 SVGIG (reference sequence). Trimming stripped 2 bases from V and 4 bases from J, with 20 bases between. The CDR3 sequence is 16 residues long. In DNA form, the CDR3 reads TGTGCCTGGAGTTCCAAGGTCGGGGGGAGAGCCACTGAAGCTTTCTTT. This encodes CAWSSKVGGRATEAFF. Full variable domain (rest looked up from reference TRBV30 and TRBJ1-1): SQTIHQWPATLVQPVGSPLSLECTVEGTSNPNLYWYRQAAGRGLQLLFYSVGIGQISSEVPQNLSASRPQDRQFILSSKKLLLSDSGFYLCAWSSKVGGRATEAFFGQGTRLTVV.

The chain links TRBV7-9 to TRBJ2-3; the match to TRBD2 covers 14 bases. The CDR3 sequence is 15 residues long. Trimming cost V 5 bases and J 5 bases; bases outside gene matches: 3. From germline, CDR1 is SEHNR and CDR2 FQNEAQ (reference sequence). The CDR3 is CASSLGTSGGDTQYF. The CDR3 nucleotides read TGTGCCAGCAGCCTCGGGACTAGCGGGGGAGATACGCAGTATTTT.

The rearrangement links TRBV7-7 to TRBJ2-3; 10 nucleotides agree with TRBD2. The CDR3 is 16 amino acids. In germline, CDR1 is SSHAT, CDR2 FNYEAQ (reference sequence). CDR3 amino acids: CASQRGVAGGNDTQYF. The CDR3 nucleotides read TGTGCTAGCCAAAGGGGGGTAGCGGGGGGAAACGATACGCAGTATTTT.

CDR3 sequence (DNA): TGTGCCAGCAGTCAAACTAGCGGGAAGCCCGGGGAGCTGTTTTTT. Protein product: CASSQTSGKPGELFF. The rearrangement uses TRBV2 and TRBJ2-2, with 10 bases identical to TRBD2. The CDR3 length is 15 residues. In germline, CDR1 is SNHLY, CDR2 FYNNEI. V dropped 5 bases and J dropped 6; count of bases not matched to a gene: 6.

This clone was detected only a few times. Here the CDR3 reads CASSLTSGDADTQYF. In DNA, the CDR3 is TGTGCCAGCAGTCTGACTAGCGGGGACGCAGATACGCAGTATTTT. The genes are TRBV6-5 and TRBJ2-3; 11 positions agree with TRBD2. Germline lookup yields CDR1 MNHEY and CDR2 SVGAGI. This CDR3 has 15 amino acids. Trimming at V came to 5 bases and at J to 4 bases, leaving 5 bases not matched to a gene.

The J gene is TRBJ1-2, the V gene TRBV29-1; unclear D gene. CDR1 is SQVTM, CDR2 ANQGSEA, per germline. With 6 bases removed from V and 0 bases from J, the gap between germline ends came to 14 bases. The CDR3 contains 14 residues. The CDR3 DNA sequence: TGCAGCGTAGAATCAGCAGGTTCTAACTATGGCTACACCTTC. It is translated as CSVESAGSNYGYTF.

This clone was counted a few times. The chain couples TRBV23-1 to TRBJ1-2; D call uncertain. TRBV23-1 is sorted into the ORF group, with uncertain function. There are 12 residues in the CDR3. V was clipped by 0 bases and J by 9 bases, with 8 bases between them. The CDR3 loop reads CASSQSQVRYTF. The CDR3, as DNA: TGCGCCAGCAGTCAATCCCAGGTACGCTACACCTTC.

J is TRBJ2-1 and V is TRBV7-2; 15 nucleotides match TRBD2. Germline assignment: CDR1 SGHTA and CDR2 FQGNSA. V trimming: 5 bases; J trimming: 0 bases; junction bases outside the gene matches: 5. This CDR3 has 18 amino acids. The CDR3 nucleotides are TGTGCCAGCAGCCTGGGACTAGCGGGGGGTCGCTCCTACAATGAGCAGTTCTTC. As protein: CASSLGLAGGRSYNEQFF.

Comment on this clone: Sequence at one end of the junction differs from germline and may be a read error. The genes are TRBV27 and TRBJ1-2; D gene unclear. This CDR3 is built from 11 residues. Germline V gene data show CDR1 as MNHEY and CDR2 as SMNVEV (reference sequence). The CDR3 DNA sequence: TGTGCCAGCAGTTCGGGGATCGTTTCGTTCTTC. Translation gives CASSSGIVSFF.

This clone was seen just once. The chain is built from TRBV29-1 and TRBJ2-3, with 8 bases aligning to TRBD2. Germline V CDR1 and CDR2: SQVTM, ANQGSEA. Trimming cost V 4 bases and J 9 bases; bases outside gene matches: 12. The CDR3 length is 14 residues. The CDR3 protein is CSVVSGGGLSTQYF. DNA for the CDR3: TGCAGCGTTGTTTCGGGGGGGGGCCTCTCCACGCAGTATTTT.

This chain connects TRBV10-1 to TRBJ2-1; no definite D call. Germline V gene sequence: CDR1 WNHNN, CDR2 SYGVQD (reference sequence). The CDR3 consists of 15 residues. Trimming took 5 bases from V and 0 from J, leaving 11 bases between them. CDR3 bases: TGCGCCAGCAGTAATAGCTCAATCTCCTACAATGAGCAGTTCTTC. Translation gives CASSNSSISYNEQFF.

The chain carries TRBV6-4 and TRBJ1-6, with 8 bases identical to TRBD1. The CDR3 covers 16 residues. Per germline, CDR1 MRHNA and CDR2 SNTAGT. Losses at the gene ends were 3 bases for V and 7 bases for J; bases not matched to a gene: 8. The CDR3 region has the DNA TGTGCCAGCAGTGAGAAAAGACAGGGGCCCAATTCACCCCTCCACTTT. Translating it yields CASSEKRQGPNSPLHF.

V and J are TRBV5-6 and TRBJ1-5; D is ambiguous. CDR3 length: 15 residues. Deletions cut 6 bases from V and 0 bases from J, with 13 bases between. CDR1 is SGHDT, CDR2 YYEEEE, per germline. CDR3 residues: CASTLGSHSNQPQHF. The CDR3 DNA follows: TGTGCCAGCACGCTTGGGAGCCATAGCAATCAGCCCCAGCATTTT.

The chain joins TRBV6-1 to TRBJ2-3; D is uncertain. The V and J ends lost 2 bases and 2 bases respectively, with 8 bases between them. This CDR3 is built from 14 residues. From germline, CDR1 is MNHNS and CDR2 SASEGT. Here the CDR3 DNA reads TGTGCCAGCAGTGAAAACACAGACACAGATACGCAGTATTTT. Translation gives CASSENTDTDTQYF.

The chain links TRBV19 to TRBJ1-1; no clear D gene. The V and J ends lost 5 bases and 5 bases respectively, with 12 bases between them. The V gene's germline CDR1 is LNHDA and CDR2 SQIVND (reference sequence). The CDR3 runs 13 residues. CDR3 nucleotides: TGTGCCAGTAGTTCCAGTAGCTGGACTGAAGCTTTCTTT. It translates to CASSSSSWTEAFF.

This clone has more than one count but fewer than ten. The chain recombines TRBV6-5 with TRBJ2-7; 7 bases line up with TRBD1. The V gene's germline CDR1 is MNHEY and CDR2 SVGAGI. This CDR3 is 13 amino acids long. V gave up 5 bases and J gave up 7 bases; unmatched junction bases: 8. The CDR3 reads CASSIDRVGEQYF. CDR3 nucleotides: TGTGCCAGCAGTATAGACAGGGTTGGTGAGCAGTACTTC.

The chain couples TRBV19 to TRBJ1-5, with unresolved D. Trimming removed 2 bases at V and 6 bases at J, with 11 bases between. Per the germline V gene, CDR1 is LNHDA and CDR2 is SQIVND (reference sequence). This CDR3 comprises 14 residues. CDR3 DNA: TGTGCCAGTAGTATAATCGAGGGCTCTCAGCCCCAGCATTTT. Translation: CASSIIEGSQPQHF.

The chain is built from TRBV7-2 and TRBJ2-3; tentatively, D is TRBD2 (7 bases). The germline V and J ends were trimmed by 4 bases and 3 bases, with 17 bases remaining between them. The germline V gene has CDR1 SGHTA and CDR2 FQGNSA. This CDR3 contains 16 residues. CDR3 DNA: TGTGCCAGCAGCTCCCTGGGGGGGGGCCTTACAGATACGCAGTATTTT. This gives the protein CASSSLGGGLTDTQYF.

The rearrangement joins TRBV10-2 to TRBJ1-1, with 7 bases matching TRBD1. The CDR3 consists of 14 residues. J was trimmed by 5 bases and V by 10 bases; bases with no gene match: 13. Looked up from germline, CDR1 is WSHSY and CDR2 is SAAADI. The CDR3 here is CATDRDVRGTEAFF. CDR3 sequence (DNA): TGCGCCACCGACAGGGACGTCCGGGGGACTGAAGCTTTCTTT.

This chain links TRBV27 with TRBJ1-5, with 7 nucleotides matching TRBD1. Trimming removed 0 bases from V and 6 bases from J; junction bases left unmatched: 5. The CDR3 runs 15 residues. CDR1 and CDR2 from the germline V gene are MNHEY and SMNVEV (reference sequence). CDR3 region: CASSLSTGWGQPQHF. In DNA form, the CDR3 reads TGTGCCAGCAGTTTATCGACAGGGTGGGGTCAGCCCCAGCATTTT.

The chain carries TRBV10-3 and TRBJ1-2; no clear D. In germline, CDR1 is ENHRY, CDR2 SYGVKD. The CDR3 totals 16 residues. The V gene lost 11 bases and the J gene lost 0 bases, with 22 bases spanning the gap. DNA for the CDR3: TGTGCCTCCCGGGGTGGCGGGTTTGTTACTAACTATGGCTACACCTTC. Protein product: CASRGGGFVTNYGYTF.

The chain joins TRBV9 to TRBJ1-5; D is uncertain. V lost 2 bases and J 0 bases, leaving 6 bases between the germline ends. Per germline, CDR1 SGDLS and CDR2 YYNGEE. This CDR3 is built from 14 residues. CDR3 protein: CASSVDNSNQPQHF. In DNA, the CDR3 is TGTGCCAGCAGCGTCGACAATAGCAATCAGCCCCAGCATTTT.

Only a few counts were recorded for this clone. The chain employs TRBV4-2 and TRBJ2-1, with D tentatively TRBD2 (6 bases). The CDR3 length is 15 residues. The germline V gene has CDR1 LGHNA and CDR2 YNFKEQ. V lost 0 bases, J lost 6 bases, and 12 bases lay in between. CDR3 loop: CASSQDEGGFNEQFF. Here the CDR3 DNA reads TGTGCCAGCAGCCAAGATGAGGGAGGTTTCAATGAGCAGTTCTTC.

The J gene is TRBJ1-5, the V gene TRBV15; D call uncertain. The CDR3 covers 13 residues. The germline V gene has CDR1 LNHNV and CDR2 YYDKDF (reference sequence). V was clipped by 3 bases and J by 8 bases, with 11 bases between them. The CDR3, as DNA: TGTGCCACCAGCAGGACTGATATTGAGCCCCAGCATTTT. It encodes CATSRTDIEPQHF.

This chain uses TRBV6-5 with TRBJ1-5; maybe TRBD1 (5 bases). This CDR3 has 16 amino acids. CDR1 is MNHEY, CDR2 SVGAGI, per germline. Deletions cut 2 bases from V and 2 bases from J, with 13 bases between. CDR3 sequence: CASSYEGAGGNQPQHF. The CDR3 nucleotides are TGTGCCAGCAGTTACGAAGGGGCGGGGGGCAATCAGCCCCAGCATTTT.

The chain couples TRBV28 to TRBJ1-2; tentatively, D is TRBD1 (6 bases). From germline, CDR1 is MDHEN and CDR2 SYDVKM. This CDR3 region has 16 residues. Trimming took 6 bases from V and 0 from J, leaving 17 bases between them. The CDR3, as DNA: TGTGCCAGCAGCTTAGAAGGGGGGGATACTAACTATGGCTACACCTTC. Translating gives CASSLEGGDTNYGYTF.

The chain uses TRBV7-9 and TRBJ1-2; 9 bases map to TRBD1. After removal of 3 bases from V and 8 bases from J, the junction contained 10 bases not matched to a gene. Germline V gene lookup returns CDR1 SEHNR and CDR2 FQNEAQ (reference sequence). This CDR3 is built from 15 residues. The DNA for the CDR3 is TGTGCCAGCAGCTTCTCCGGGACAGGGAAGGGGGGCTACACCTTC. Translated, it gives CASSFSGTGKGGYTF.

The J gene is TRBJ1-1, the V gene TRBV5-4; D is unclear. This CDR3 is 15 amino acids long. Trimming removed 4 bases at V and 3 bases at J, with 16 bases between. Germline V gene data show CDR1 as SGHNT and CDR2 as YYREEE (reference sequence). Here the CDR3 reads CASSKGGRSDTEAFF. The DNA of the CDR3 is TGTGCCAGCAGCAAAGGCGGTCGTTCGGACACTGAAGCTTTCTTT.